This paragraph covers one T cell receptor (beta chain) sequence. What it recognizes is unknown. This sample is part of a study of shared clonotypes between healthy human individuals. Study-wide results and limits: All-four-donor shared clonotypes had higher generation probabilities than non-shared clonotypes did.

The method was immunoSEQ multiplex PCR; TCRdb's version includes in-frame clones alone and lacks a portion of them. The sample shows roughly 1,000,000 clones, about 80% of them seen only once. In germline, CDR1 is SNHLY, CDR2 FYNNEI. This CDR3 region has 14 residues. V lost 7 bases to trimming and J lost 0 bases, with 11 bases between them. This clonotype was obtained from a man between 18 and 35 years old in good health. Some clones in this sample may be carry-over from other donors' samples. The rearrangement links TRBV2 to TRBJ2-3; no reliable D call. The sample comprised memory CD4+ T cells from PBMCs. Subset defined: CD45RA-negative fraction. The CDR3 DNA sequence: TGTGCCAGCACTCCAGTCACTAGCACAGATACGCAGTATTTT. Protein: CASTPVTSTDTQYF.